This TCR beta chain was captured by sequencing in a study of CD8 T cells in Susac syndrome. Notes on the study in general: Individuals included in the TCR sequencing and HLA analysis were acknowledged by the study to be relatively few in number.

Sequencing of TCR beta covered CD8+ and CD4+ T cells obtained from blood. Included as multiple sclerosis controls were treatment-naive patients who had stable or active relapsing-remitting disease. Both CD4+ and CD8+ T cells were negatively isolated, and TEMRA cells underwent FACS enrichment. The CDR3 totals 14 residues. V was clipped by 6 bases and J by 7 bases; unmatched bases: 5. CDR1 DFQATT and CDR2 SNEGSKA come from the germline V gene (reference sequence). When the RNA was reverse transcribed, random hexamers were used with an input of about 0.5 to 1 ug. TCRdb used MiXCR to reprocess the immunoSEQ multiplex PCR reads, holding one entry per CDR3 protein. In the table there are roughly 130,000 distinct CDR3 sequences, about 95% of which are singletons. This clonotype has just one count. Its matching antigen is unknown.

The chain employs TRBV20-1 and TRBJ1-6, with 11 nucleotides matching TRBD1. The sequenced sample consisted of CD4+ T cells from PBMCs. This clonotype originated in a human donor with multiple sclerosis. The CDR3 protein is CSAPRDRGNSPLHF. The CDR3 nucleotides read TGCAGTGCCCCCCGGGACAGGGGGAATTCACCCCTCCACTTT.